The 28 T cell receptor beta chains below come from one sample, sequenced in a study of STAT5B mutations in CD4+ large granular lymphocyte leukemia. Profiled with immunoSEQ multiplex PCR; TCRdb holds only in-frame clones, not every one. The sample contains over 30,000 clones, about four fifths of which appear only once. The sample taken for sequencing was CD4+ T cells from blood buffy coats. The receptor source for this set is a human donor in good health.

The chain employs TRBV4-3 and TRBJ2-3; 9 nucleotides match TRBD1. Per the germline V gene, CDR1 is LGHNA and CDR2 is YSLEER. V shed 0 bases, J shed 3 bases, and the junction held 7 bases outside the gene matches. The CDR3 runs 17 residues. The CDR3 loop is CASSQDNQDRGTDTQYF. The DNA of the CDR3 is TGCGCCAGCAGCCAAGATAATCAGGACAGGGGTACAGATACGCAGTATTTT.

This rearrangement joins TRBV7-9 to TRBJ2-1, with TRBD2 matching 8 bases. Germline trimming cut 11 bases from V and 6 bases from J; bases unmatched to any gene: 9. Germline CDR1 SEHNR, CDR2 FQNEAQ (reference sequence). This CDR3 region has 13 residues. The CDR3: CAAGTRDPNEQFF. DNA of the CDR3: TGTGCCGCAGGGACTAGGGACCCCAATGAGCAGTTCTTC.

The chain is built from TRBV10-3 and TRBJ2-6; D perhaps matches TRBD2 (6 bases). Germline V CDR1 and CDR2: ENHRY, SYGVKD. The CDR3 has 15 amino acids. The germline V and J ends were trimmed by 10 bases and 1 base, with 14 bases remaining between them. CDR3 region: CATTPGGSGANVLTF. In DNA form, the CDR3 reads TGTGCCACGACACCCGGGGGTTCTGGGGCCAACGTCCTGACTTTC.

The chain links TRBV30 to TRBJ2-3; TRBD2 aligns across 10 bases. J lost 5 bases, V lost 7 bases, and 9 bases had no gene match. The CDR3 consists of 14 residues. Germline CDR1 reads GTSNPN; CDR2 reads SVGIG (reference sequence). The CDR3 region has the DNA TGTGCCTCATGTAGCGGGAGGAAAGGAGATACGCAGTATTTT. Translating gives CASCSGRKGDTQYF.

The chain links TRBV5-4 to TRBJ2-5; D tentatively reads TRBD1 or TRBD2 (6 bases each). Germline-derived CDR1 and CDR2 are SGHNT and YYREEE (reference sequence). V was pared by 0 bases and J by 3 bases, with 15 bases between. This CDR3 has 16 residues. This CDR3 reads CASSLAASRGEETQYF. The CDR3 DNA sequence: TGTGCCAGCAGCTTGGCCGCGTCGAGGGGGGAAGAGACCCAGTACTTC.

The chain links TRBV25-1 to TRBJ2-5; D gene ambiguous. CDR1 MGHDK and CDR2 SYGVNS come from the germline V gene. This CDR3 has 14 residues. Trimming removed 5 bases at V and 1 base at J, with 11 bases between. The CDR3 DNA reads TGTGCCAGCAGTCCCCTTATCGCCCAAGAGACCCAGTACTTC. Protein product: CASSPLIAQETQYF.

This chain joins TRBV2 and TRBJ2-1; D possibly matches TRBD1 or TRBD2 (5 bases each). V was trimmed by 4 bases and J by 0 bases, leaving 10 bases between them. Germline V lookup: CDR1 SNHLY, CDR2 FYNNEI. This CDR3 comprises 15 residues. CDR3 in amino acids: CASSGGSSSYNEQFF. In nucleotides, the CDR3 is TGTGCCAGCAGTGGGGGGTCCAGCTCCTACAATGAGCAGTTCTTC. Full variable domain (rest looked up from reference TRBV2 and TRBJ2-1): EPEVTQTPSHQVTQMGQEVILRCVPISNHLYFYWYRQILGQKVEFLVSFYNNEISEKSEIFDDQFSVERPDGSNFTLKIRSTKLEDSAMYFCASSGGSSSYNEQFFGPGTRLTVL.

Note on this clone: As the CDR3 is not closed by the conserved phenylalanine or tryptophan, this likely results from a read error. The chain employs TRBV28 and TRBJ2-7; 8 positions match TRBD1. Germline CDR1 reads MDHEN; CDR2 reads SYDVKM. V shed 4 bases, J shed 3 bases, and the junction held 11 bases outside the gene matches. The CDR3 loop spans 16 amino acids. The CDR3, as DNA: TGTGCCAGCAGTTATGTACCGGGGACAGGAAACTACGAGCAGTACCTC. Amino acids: CASSYVPGTGNYEQYL.

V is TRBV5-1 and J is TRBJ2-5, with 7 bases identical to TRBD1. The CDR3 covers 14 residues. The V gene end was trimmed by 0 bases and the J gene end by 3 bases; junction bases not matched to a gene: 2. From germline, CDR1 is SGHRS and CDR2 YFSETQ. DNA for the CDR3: TGCGCCAGCAGCTTGGATGGGACAGAAGAGACCCAGTACTTC. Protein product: CASSLDGTEETQYF.

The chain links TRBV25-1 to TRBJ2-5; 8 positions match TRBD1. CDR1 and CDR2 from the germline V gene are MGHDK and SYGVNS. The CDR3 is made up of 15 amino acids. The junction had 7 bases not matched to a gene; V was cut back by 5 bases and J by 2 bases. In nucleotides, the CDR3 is TGTGCCAGCAGTCAAAACAGGGGGGTTCAAGAGACCCAGTACTTC. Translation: CASSQNRGVQETQYF.

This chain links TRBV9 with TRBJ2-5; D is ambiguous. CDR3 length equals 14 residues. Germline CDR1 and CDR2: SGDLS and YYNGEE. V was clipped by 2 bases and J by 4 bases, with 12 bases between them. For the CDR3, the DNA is TGTGCCAGCAGCGTCGGTTCTCAGAGAGAGACCCAGTACTTC. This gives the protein CASSVGSQRETQYF.

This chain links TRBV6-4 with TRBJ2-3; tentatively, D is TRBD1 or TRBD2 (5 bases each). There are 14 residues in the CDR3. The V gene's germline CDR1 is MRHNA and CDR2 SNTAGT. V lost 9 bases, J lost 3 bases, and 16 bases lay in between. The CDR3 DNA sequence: TGTGCCAGTCCGCCGGGACGCCGGACAGATACGCAGTATTTT. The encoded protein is CASPPGRRTDTQYF.

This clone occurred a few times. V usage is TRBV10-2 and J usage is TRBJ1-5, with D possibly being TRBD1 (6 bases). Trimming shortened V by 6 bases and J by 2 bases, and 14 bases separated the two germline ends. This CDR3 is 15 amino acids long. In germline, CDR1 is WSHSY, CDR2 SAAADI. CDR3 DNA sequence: TGCGCCAGCAGCCCAACAGGGTATGGCAATCAGCCCCAGCATTTT. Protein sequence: CASSPTGYGNQPQHF.

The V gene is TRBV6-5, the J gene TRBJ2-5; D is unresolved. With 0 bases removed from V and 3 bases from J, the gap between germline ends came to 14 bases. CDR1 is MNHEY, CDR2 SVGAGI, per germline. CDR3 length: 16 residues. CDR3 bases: TGTGCCAGCAGTTACTCATGGGGTGTCGGAGAAGAGACCCAGTACTTC. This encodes CASSYSWGVGEETQYF.

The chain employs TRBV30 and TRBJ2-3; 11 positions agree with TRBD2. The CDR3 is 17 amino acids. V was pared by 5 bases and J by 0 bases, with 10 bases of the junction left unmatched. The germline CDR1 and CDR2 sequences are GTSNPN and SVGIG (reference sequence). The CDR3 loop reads CAWHIALAGASTDTQYF. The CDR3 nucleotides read TGTGCCTGGCATATCGCACTAGCGGGAGCTAGCACAGATACGCAGTATTTT.

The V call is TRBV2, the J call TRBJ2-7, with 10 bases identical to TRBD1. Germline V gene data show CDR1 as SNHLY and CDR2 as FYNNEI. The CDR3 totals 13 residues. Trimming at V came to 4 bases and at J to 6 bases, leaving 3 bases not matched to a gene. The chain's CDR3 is CASSGGQGLEQYF. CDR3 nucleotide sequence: TGTGCCAGCAGTGGGGGACAGGGGCTCGAGCAGTACTTC.

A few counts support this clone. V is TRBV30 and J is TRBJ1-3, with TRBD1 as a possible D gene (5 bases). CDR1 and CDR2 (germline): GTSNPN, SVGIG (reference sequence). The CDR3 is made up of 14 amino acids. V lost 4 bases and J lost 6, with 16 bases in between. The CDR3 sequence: CAWTPGTRANTIYF. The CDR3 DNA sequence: TGTGCCTGGACCCCCGGGACTCGGGCAAACACCATATATTTT. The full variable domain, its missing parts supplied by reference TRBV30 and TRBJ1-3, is SQTIHQWPATLVQPVGSPLSLECTVEGTSNPNLYWYRQAAGRGLQLLFYSVGIGQISSEVPQNLSASRPQDRQFILSSKKLLLSDSGFYLCAWTPGTRANTIYFGEGSWLTVV.

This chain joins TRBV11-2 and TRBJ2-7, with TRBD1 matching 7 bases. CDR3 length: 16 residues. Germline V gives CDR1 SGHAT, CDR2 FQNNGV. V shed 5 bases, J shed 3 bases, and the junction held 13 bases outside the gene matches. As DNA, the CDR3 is TGTGCCAGCAGCCGAAGACAGGGTGGCTCGGTCTACGAGCAGTACTTC. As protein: CASSRRQGGSVYEQYF.

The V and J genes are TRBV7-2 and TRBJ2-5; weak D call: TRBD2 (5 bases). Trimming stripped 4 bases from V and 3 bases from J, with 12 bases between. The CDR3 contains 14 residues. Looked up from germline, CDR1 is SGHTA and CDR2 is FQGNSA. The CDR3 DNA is TGTGCCAGCAGCTCCCGACGGGGAGAAGAGACCCAGTACTTC. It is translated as CASSSRRGEETQYF.

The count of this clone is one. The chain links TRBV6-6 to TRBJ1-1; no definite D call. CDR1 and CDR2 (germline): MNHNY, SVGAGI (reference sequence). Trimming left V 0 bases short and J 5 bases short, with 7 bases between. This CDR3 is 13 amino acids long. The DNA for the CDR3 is TGTGCCAGCAGTTACTCAGGCCAAACTGAAGCTTTCTTT. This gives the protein CASSYSGQTEAFF.

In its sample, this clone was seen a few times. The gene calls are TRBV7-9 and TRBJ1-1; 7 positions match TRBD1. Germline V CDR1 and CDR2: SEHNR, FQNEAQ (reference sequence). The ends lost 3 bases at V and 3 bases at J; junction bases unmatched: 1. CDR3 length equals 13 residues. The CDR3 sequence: CASSFQGDTEAFF. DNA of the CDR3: TGTGCCAGCAGCTTTCAGGGGGACACTGAAGCTTTCTTT.

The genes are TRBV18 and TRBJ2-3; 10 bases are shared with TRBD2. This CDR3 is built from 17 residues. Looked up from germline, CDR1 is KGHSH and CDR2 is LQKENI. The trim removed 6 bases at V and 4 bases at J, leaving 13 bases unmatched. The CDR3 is CASSPVTSGAGADTQYF. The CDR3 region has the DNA TGTGCCAGCTCGCCCGTCACTAGCGGGGCGGGGGCAGATACGCAGTATTTT.

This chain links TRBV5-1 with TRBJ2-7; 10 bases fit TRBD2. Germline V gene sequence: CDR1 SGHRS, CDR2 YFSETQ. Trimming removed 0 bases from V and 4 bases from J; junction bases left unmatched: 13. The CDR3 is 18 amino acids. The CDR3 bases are TGCGCCAGCAGCTTGGAGGCAGGGCTAGCGGGAGTCGGGTACGAGCAGTACTTC. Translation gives CASSLEAGLAGVGYEQYF.

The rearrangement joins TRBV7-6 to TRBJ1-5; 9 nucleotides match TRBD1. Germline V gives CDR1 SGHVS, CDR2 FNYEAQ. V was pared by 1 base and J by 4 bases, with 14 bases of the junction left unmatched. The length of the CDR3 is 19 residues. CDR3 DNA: TGTGCCAGCAGCTTAGGGCCGGGACAGGGTGTTGAGGGGAATCAGCCCCAGCATTTT. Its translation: CASSLGPGQGVEGNQPQHF.

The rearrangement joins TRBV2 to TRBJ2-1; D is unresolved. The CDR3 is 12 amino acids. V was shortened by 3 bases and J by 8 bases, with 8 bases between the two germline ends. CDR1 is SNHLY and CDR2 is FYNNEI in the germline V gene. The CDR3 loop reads CASSDKSDEQFF. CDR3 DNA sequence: TGTGCCAGCAGTGACAAATCGGATGAGCAGTTCTTC.

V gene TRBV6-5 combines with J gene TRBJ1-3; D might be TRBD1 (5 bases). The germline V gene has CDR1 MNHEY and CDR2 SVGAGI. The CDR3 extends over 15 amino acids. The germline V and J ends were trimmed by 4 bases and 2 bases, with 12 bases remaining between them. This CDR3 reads CASSSRRTTGNTIYF. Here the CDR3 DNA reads TGTGCCAGCAGTTCCAGAAGGACAACTGGAAACACCATATATTTT.

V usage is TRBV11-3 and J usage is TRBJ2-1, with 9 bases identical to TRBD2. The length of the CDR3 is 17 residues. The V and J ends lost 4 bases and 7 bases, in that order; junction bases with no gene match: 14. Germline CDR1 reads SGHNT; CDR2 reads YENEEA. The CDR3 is CASSYPLVAGGNNEQFF. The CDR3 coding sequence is TGTGCCAGCAGCTACCCCCTAGTGGCGGGAGGGAATAATGAGCAGTTCTTC.

DNA for the CDR3: TGTGCCAGCAGACTCGAGGGGGCGAGGGAGACCCAGTACTTC. Encoded protein: CASRLEGARETQYF. The J gene is TRBJ2-5, the V gene TRBV28; 7 bases map to TRBD1. The V and J ends lost 6 bases and 5 bases, in that order; junction bases with no gene match: 9. CDR1 is MDHEN, CDR2 SYDVKM, per germline. CDR3 length equals 14 residues.